Shown below are 19 T cell receptor beta chains from a single sample sequenced in a study of blood T cell repertoires in COVID-19. Libraries were prepared by immunoSEQ multiplex PCR; TCRdb keeps only in-frame clonotypes and omits some of them. The sample yields under 200,000 clones, 70% to 90% seen once. Sequencing used peripheral blood. The receptors here all came from a woman between 70 and 85 years old with acute or convalescent COVID-19.

This clone appeared a single time. The CDR3 region has the DNA TGTGCCAGCAGCTTAGGGGGGGATCGGTATGGCTACACCTTC. Translating it yields CASSLGGDRYGYTF. The chain combines TRBV7-8 with TRBJ1-2; tentatively, D is TRBD1 (5 bases). Germline-derived CDR1 and CDR2 are SGHVS and FQNEAQ. V lost 1 base, J lost 5 bases, and 11 bases lay in between. The CDR3 length is 14 residues.

This clone was seen only a few times. The chain joins TRBV5-4 to TRBJ1-1, with TRBD1 as a possible D gene (6 bases). CDR3 length equals 13 residues. Trimming stripped 7 bases from V and 1 base from J, with 11 bases between. In germline, CDR1 is SGHNT, CDR2 YYREEE (reference sequence). For the CDR3, the DNA is TGTGCCAGCGGGTACAGGGCGAACACTGAAGCTTTCTTT. Amino acids: CASGYRANTEAFF.

CDR3 protein: CASSVIRDSSSGYTF. The DNA for the CDR3 is TGTGCCAGCAGTGTAATACGGGACAGCTCAAGTGGCTACACCTTC. This chain connects TRBV2 to TRBJ1-2; 7 positions match TRBD1. The J segment lost 7 bases and the V segment lost 4 bases, leaving 12 bases of the junction unmatched. The CDR3 has 15 residues. Germline V gives CDR1 SNHLY, CDR2 FYNNEI.

The J gene is TRBJ2-5, the V gene TRBV7-2; maybe TRBD2 (5 bases). The V end lost 5 bases, the J end lost 6 bases, and 16 bases lay between the germline ends. This CDR3 contains 14 residues. The germline gives CDR1 SGHTA, CDR2 FQGNSA. CDR3 protein: CASSPPASRQTQYF. The CDR3 DNA is TGTGCCAGCAGCCCTCCGGCTAGCAGGCAGACCCAGTACTTC.

The gene calls are TRBV24-1 and TRBJ2-2, with 9 bases matching TRBD1. J lost 5 bases, V lost 10 bases, and 13 bases had no gene match. There are 16 residues in the CDR3. Germline lookup yields CDR1 KGHDR and CDR2 SFDVKD. The CDR3: CATSKRGQGGTGELFF. Written as DNA, the CDR3 is TGTGCCACTTCCAAACGGGGACAGGGAGGAACCGGGGAGCTGTTTTTT.

The chain joins TRBV5-1 to TRBJ2-5; TRBD2 agrees at 13 bases. Germline V gene lookup returns CDR1 SGHRS and CDR2 YFSETQ. This CDR3 spans 15 amino acids. The ends lost 4 bases at V and 5 bases at J; junction bases unmatched: 5. The CDR3 here is CASSTTSGRRETQYF. As DNA, the CDR3 is TGCGCCAGCAGCACGACTAGCGGGAGGAGGGAGACCCAGTACTTC.

V gene TRBV7-9 combines with J gene TRBJ1-1; D gene ambiguous. Germline-derived CDR1 and CDR2 are SEHNR and FQNEAQ (reference sequence). Trimming took 1 base from V and 0 from J, leaving 3 bases between them. The CDR3 loop spans 13 amino acids. The CDR3 loop reads CASSLDMNTEAFF. The CDR3 nucleotides read TGTGCCAGCAGCTTAGACATGAACACTGAAGCTTTCTTT.

The chain carries TRBV20-1 and TRBJ2-1; D is unresolved. The CDR3 extends over 10 amino acids. Germline loops: CDR1 DFQATT, CDR2 SNEGSKA (reference sequence). With 6 bases removed from V and 7 bases from J, the gap between germline ends came to 7 bases. The CDR3 DNA reads as TGCAGTGCCCTGAGAAATGAGCAGTTCTTC. Its protein is CSALRNEQFF.

The genes are TRBV6-5 and TRBJ1-2; 7 nucleotides line up with TRBD1. This CDR3 region has 14 residues. The V and J ends lost 5 bases and 6 bases, in that order; junction bases with no gene match: 9. The germline CDR1 and CDR2 sequences are MNHEY and SVGAGI. The CDR3 bases are TGTGCCAGCAGTAGGGACAGAGCTAAAGATGGCTACACCTTC. Encoded protein: CASSRDRAKDGYTF.

The chain recombines TRBV6-6 with TRBJ1-5; tentative D call: TRBD1 (5 bases). The germline V and J ends were trimmed by 0 bases and 3 bases, with 12 bases remaining between them. The V gene's germline CDR1 is MNHNY and CDR2 SVGAGI (reference sequence). CDR3 length: 16 amino acids. CDR3 region: CASSYSAGRYNQPQHF. CDR3 bases: TGTGCCAGCAGTTACTCGGCAGGGAGGTACAATCAGCCCCAGCATTTT.

The genes are TRBV6-5 and TRBJ2-7; D unresolved. Trimming stripped 6 bases from V and 5 bases from J, with 14 bases between. CDR1 is MNHEY and CDR2 is SVGAGI in the germline V gene. The CDR3 sequence is 13 residues long. The CDR3 spells CASRIGSSHEQYF. Here the CDR3 DNA reads TGTGCCAGCAGGATAGGTAGCAGCCACGAGCAGTACTTC.

The V and J genes are TRBV10-3 and TRBJ2-3; D perhaps matches TRBD1 (5 bases). The V gene lost 3 bases and the J gene lost 2 bases, with 6 bases spanning the gap. CDR1 is ENHRY, CDR2 SYGVKD, per germline. The CDR3 totals 13 residues. CDR3 loop: CAISDRATDTQYF. The CDR3 region has the DNA TGTGCCATCAGTGACAGGGCCACAGATACGCAGTATTTT.

The CDR3 spells CASSISLNHEQYF. CDR3 nucleotides: TGTGCCAGTAGTATATCCCTAAACCACGAGCAGTACTTC. The rearrangement uses TRBV19 and TRBJ2-7; no definite D call. The CDR3 contains 13 residues. V was trimmed by 2 bases and J by 5 bases, leaving 10 bases between them. Looked up from germline, CDR1 is LNHDA and CDR2 is SQIVND (reference sequence).

This chain uses TRBV19 with TRBJ2-1; TRBD2 agrees at 14 bases. CDR3 length equals 18 residues. The junction had 12 bases not matched to a gene; V was cut back by 5 bases and J by 6 bases. The germline V gene encodes CDR1 LNHDA and CDR2 SQIVND (reference sequence). The CDR3 sequence: CASSSHPGTSGGRNEQFF. CDR3 DNA: TGTGCCAGTAGTTCCCACCCGGGGACTAGCGGGGGCCGCAATGAGCAGTTCTTC. Using reference TRBV19 and TRBJ2-1 for the parts outside the CDR3, the full variable domain is DGGITQSPKYLFRKEGQNVTLSCEQNLNHDAMYWYRQDPGQGLRLIYYSQIVNDFQKGDIAEGYSVSREKKESFPLTVTSAQKNPTAFYLCASSSHPGTSGGRNEQFFGPGTRLTVL.

The rearrangement links TRBV5-5 to TRBJ1-4; 12 bases match TRBD1. V gave up 4 bases and J gave up 6 bases; unmatched junction bases: 10. Germline V gene sequence: CDR1 SGHKS, CDR2 YYEKEE (reference sequence). This CDR3 region has 17 residues. The CDR3 reads CASSRAGTGGHYEKLFF. CDR3 bases: TGTGCCAGCAGCCGAGCAGGGACAGGGGGCCATTATGAAAAACTGTTTTTT.

The genes are TRBV20-1 and TRBJ1-2; no clear D gene. The CDR3 has 9 residues. Germline V lookup: CDR1 DFQATT, CDR2 SNEGSKA (reference sequence). With 5 bases removed from V and 5 bases from J, the gap between germline ends came to 3 bases. CDR3 protein: CSAQYGYTF. CDR3 coding DNA: TGCAGTGCTCAGTATGGCTACACCTTC.

The chain joins TRBV5-8 to TRBJ2-5; the match to TRBD2 covers 7 bases. The germline gives CDR1 SGHTS, CDR2 YDEGEE. This CDR3 region has 15 residues. Unmatched junction bases numbered 6, after V lost 2 bases and J lost 2 bases. This CDR3 is CASSFWRENQETQYF. The DNA of the CDR3 is TGTGCCAGCAGCTTTTGGCGGGAGAATCAAGAGACCCAGTACTTC. Looking up the rest from reference TRBV5-8 and TRBJ2-5 gives the full variable domain: EAGVTQSPTHLIKTRGQQATLRCSPISGHTSVYWYQQALGLGLQFLLWYDEGEERNRGNFPPRFSGRQFPNYSSELNVNALELEDSALYLCASSFWRENQETQYFGPGTRLLVL.

The chain links TRBV6-6 to TRBJ2-2; D call uncertain. Germline V CDR1 and CDR2: MNHNY, SVGAGI (reference sequence). The V gene lost 0 bases and the J gene lost 4 bases, with 6 bases spanning the gap. This CDR3 comprises 14 residues. Written as DNA, the CDR3 is TGTGCCAGCAGTTACTCGCTACTCACCGGGGAGCTGTTTTTT. Protein product: CASSYSLLTGELFF.

The chain carries TRBV20-1 and TRBJ1-4, with TRBD1 as a possible D gene (6 bases). In germline, CDR1 is DFQATT, CDR2 SNEGSKA (reference sequence). The CDR3 has 15 residues. Trimming pared 3 bases from V and 0 bases from J, leaving 11 bases between. The CDR3: CSASRTATTNEKLFF. CDR3 bases: TGCAGTGCTAGTCGGACAGCCACAACTAATGAAAAACTGTTTTTT.